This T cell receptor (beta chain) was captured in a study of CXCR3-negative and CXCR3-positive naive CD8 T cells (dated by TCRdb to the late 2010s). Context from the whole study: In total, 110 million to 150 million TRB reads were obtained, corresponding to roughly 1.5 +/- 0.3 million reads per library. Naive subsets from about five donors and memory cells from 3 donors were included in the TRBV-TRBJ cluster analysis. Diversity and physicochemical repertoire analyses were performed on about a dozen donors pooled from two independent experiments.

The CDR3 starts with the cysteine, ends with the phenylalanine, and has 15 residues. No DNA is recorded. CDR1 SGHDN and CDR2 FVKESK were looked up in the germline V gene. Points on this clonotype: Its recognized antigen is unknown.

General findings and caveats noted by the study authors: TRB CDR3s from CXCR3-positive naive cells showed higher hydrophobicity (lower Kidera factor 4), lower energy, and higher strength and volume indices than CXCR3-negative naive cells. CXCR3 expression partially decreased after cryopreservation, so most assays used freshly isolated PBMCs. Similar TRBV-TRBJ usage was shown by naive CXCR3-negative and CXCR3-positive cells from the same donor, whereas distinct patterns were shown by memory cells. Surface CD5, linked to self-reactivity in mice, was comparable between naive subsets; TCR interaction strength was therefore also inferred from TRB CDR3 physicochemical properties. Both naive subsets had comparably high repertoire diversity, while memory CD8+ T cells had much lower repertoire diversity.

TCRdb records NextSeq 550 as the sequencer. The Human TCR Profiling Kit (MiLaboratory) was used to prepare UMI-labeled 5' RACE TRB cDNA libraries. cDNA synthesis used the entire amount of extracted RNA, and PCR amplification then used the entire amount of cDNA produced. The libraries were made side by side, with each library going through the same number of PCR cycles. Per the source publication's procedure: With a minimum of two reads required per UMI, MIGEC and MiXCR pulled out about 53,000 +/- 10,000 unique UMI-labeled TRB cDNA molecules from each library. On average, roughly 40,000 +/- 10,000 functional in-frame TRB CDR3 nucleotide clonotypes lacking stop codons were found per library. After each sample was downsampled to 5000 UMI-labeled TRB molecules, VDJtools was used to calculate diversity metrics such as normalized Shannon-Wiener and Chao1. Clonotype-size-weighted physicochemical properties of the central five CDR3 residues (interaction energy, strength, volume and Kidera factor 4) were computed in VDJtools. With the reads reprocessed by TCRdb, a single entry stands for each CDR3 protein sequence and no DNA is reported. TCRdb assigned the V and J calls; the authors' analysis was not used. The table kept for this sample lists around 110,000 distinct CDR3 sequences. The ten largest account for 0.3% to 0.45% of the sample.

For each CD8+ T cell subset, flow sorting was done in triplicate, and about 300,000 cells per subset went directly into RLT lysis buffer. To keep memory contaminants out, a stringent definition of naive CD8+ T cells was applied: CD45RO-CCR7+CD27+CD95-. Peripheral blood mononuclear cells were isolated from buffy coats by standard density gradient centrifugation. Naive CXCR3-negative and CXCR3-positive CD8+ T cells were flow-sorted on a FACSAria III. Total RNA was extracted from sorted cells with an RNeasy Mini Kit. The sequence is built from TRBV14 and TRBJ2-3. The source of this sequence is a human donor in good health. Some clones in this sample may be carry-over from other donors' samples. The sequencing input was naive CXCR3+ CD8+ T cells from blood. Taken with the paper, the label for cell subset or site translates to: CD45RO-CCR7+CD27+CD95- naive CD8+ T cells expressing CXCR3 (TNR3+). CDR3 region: CASSQEGFSTDTQYF.